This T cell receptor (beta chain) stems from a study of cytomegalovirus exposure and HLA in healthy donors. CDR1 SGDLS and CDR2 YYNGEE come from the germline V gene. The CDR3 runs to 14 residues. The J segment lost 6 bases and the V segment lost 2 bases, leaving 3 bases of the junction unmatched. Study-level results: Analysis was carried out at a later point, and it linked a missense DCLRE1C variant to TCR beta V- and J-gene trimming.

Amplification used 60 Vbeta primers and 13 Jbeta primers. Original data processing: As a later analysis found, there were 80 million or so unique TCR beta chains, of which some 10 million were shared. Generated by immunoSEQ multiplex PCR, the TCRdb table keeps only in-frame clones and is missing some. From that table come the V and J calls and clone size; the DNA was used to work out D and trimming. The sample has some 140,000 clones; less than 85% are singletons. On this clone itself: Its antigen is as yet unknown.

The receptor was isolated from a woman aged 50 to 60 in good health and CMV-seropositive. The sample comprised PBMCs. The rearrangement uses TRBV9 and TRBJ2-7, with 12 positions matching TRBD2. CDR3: CASSVETSGSEQYF. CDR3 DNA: TGTGCCAGCAGCGTTGAGACTAGCGGGAGCGAGCAGTACTTC.